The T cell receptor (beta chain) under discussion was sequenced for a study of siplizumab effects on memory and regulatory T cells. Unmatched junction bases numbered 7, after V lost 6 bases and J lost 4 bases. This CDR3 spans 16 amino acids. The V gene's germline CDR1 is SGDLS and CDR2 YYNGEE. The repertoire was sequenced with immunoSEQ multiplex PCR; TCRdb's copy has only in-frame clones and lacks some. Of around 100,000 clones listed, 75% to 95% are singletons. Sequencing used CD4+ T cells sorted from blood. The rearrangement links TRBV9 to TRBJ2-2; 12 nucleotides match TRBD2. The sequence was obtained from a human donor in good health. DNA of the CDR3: TGTGCCAGCACCTCTCTGACTAGCGGGGGCACCGGGGAGCTGTTTTTT. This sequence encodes CASTSLTSGGTGELFF.